This TCR beta chain is from a study of shared clonotypes between healthy human individuals. Study-wide results and caveats: The expectation was that sequencing depth would affect clonotype sharing among donors. Richness estimates generally favored naive over memory subsets.

Caucasian adults living in Nashville, Tennessee, provided all samples. Produced via immunoSEQ multiplex PCR; TCRdb's table is partial and in-frame only. The repertoire includes 2.5 million or so clones, roughly nine tenths of them detected once, and about 0.13% sits in the top ten. The length of the CDR3 is 15 residues. V was trimmed by 4 bases and J by 6 bases, leaving 16 bases between them. In germline, CDR1 is MDHEN, CDR2 SYDVKM. About this clone itself: Its target is unknown.

The origin of this receptor is a man younger than 30 in good health. V is TRBV28 and J is TRBJ1-5, with a possible D match to TRBD1 (6 bases). The sample consisted of naive CD4+ T cells sorted from blood. This sample's subset: CD45RA+ positively selected. DNA of the CDR3: TGTGCCAGCAGTTATCGTGTTGGGGGCGGTCAGCCCCAGCATTTT. It encodes CASSYRVGGGQPQHF.